Below are 17 T cell receptor beta chains sequenced from a single sample in a study of blood T cell repertoires in COVID-19. This table comes from immunoSEQ multiplex PCR, and its TCRdb copy is limited to in-frame clones, with some not included. The repertoire holds 150,000 or so clones, with approximately 87% as singletons. Input material: peripheral blood. All receptors derive from a woman in her sixties or seventies with acute or convalescent COVID-19.

This clone was picked up a small number of times. The chain couples TRBV6-5 to TRBJ1-1; 7 positions agree with TRBD1. The CDR3 sequence is 15 residues long. Germline values: CDR1 MNHEY, CDR2 SVGAGI. Germline trimming cut 0 bases from V and 8 bases from J; bases unmatched to any gene: 9. The CDR3 DNA is TGTGCCAGCAGTTACTCGGAGGGGGCGCGGCTGGAAGCTTTCTTT. Its translation: CASSYSEGARLEAFF.

The CDR3 spells CAWSVGTGGYEQYF. The DNA of the CDR3 is TGTGCCTGGAGTGTGGGGACAGGGGGCTACGAGCAGTACTTC. The chain links TRBV30 to TRBJ2-7, with 11 bases matching TRBD1. From germline, CDR1 is GTSNPN and CDR2 SVGIG (reference sequence). Trimming at V came to 0 bases and at J to 3 bases, leaving 1 base not matched to a gene. This CDR3 is 14 amino acids long.

V is TRBV7-8 and J is TRBJ2-7, with 11 bases identical to TRBD2. This CDR3 is 16 amino acids long. V lost 5 bases to trimming and J lost 2 bases; unmatched junction nucleotides: 8. CDR1 SGHVS and CDR2 FQNEAQ come from the germline V gene. CDR3 sequence: CASSPRTSGQAYEQYF. The CDR3 bases are TGTGCCAGCAGCCCTAGGACTAGCGGGCAGGCCTACGAGCAGTACTTC.

The chain is built from TRBV29-1 and TRBJ2-2; D gene unclear. Between the trimmed V and J ends, which lost 7 bases and 0 bases, there was a span of 9 bases. Germline-derived CDR1 and CDR2 are SQVTM and ANQGSEA. The CDR3 is 13 residues long. The CDR3 region is CSAVYTNTGELFF. CDR3 sequence (DNA): TGCAGCGCTGTGTACACGAACACCGGGGAGCTGTTTTTT.

This chain connects TRBV18 to TRBJ1-2, with D perhaps TRBD1 (5 bases). Germline assignment: CDR1 KGHSH and CDR2 LQKENI. CDR3 length equals 16 residues. The V and J ends lost 3 bases and 4 bases respectively, with 18 bases between them. CDR3 sequence reads: CASSPYLETVPYGYTF. The CDR3 DNA reads TGTGCCAGCTCACCCTACCTTGAGACAGTACCCTATGGCTACACCTTC.

The V call is TRBV4-3, the J call TRBJ1-1, with a tentative D call TRBD1 (6 bases). From germline, CDR1 is LGHNA and CDR2 YSLEER. V shed 0 bases and J shed 0 bases, with 8 bases lying between them. The CDR3 spans 15 residues. DNA for the CDR3: TGCGCCAGCAGCCAAGATAACAGGGTGAACACTGAAGCTTTCTTT. Its translation is CASSQDNRVNTEAFF.

The chain carries TRBV7-2 and TRBJ2-7, with D unclear. From germline, CDR1 is SGHTA and CDR2 FQGNSA. The CDR3 totals 13 residues. V gave up 5 bases and J gave up 0 bases, with 8 bases separating them. CDR3 amino acids: CASSPEVSYEQYF. The CDR3, as DNA: TGTGCCAGCAGCCCAGAAGTCTCCTACGAGCAGTACTTC.

The chain is built from TRBV6-6 and TRBJ1-2; D is uncertain. The CDR3 sequence is 11 residues long. From germline, CDR1 is MNHNY and CDR2 SVGAGI (reference sequence). Deletions cut 5 bases from V and 7 bases from J, with 8 bases between. The CDR3 loop is CASSTGGGYTF. DNA of the CDR3: TGTGCCAGCAGTACTGGAGGTGGCTACACCTTC.

The rearrangement uses TRBV5-4 and TRBJ2-2; a possible D gene is TRBD2 (6 bases). CDR1 SGHNT and CDR2 YYREEE come from the germline V gene (reference sequence). This CDR3 spans 16 amino acids. V was cut by 4 bases and J by 6 bases, with 19 bases left in between. This CDR3 is CASSQYALTSAGELFF. Here the CDR3 DNA reads TGTGCCAGCAGCCAATACGCACTGACTAGTGCCGGGGAGCTGTTTTTT.

This clone was detected ten times or more. The V call is TRBV2, the J call TRBJ2-5; 15 bases match TRBD2. V lost 4 bases to trimming and J lost 2 bases; unmatched junction nucleotides: 5. Germline V lookup: CDR1 SNHLY, CDR2 FYNNEI. This CDR3 is 17 amino acids long. The CDR3 DNA reads as TGTGCCAGCAGTGGGACTAGCGGGAGGGCCCTACAAGAGACCCAGTACTTC. This encodes CASSGTSGRALQETQYF.

There are a few counts of this clone. V usage is TRBV6-6 and J usage is TRBJ1-5; a possible D gene is TRBD1 (6 bases). V lost 3 bases to trimming and J lost 3 bases, with 15 bases between them. The CDR3 covers 16 residues. Germline assignment: CDR1 MNHNY and CDR2 SVGAGI (reference sequence). The CDR3 is CASSYQQGPLNQPQHF. CDR3 bases: TGTGCCAGCAGTTATCAACAGGGCCCCCTCAATCAGCCCCAGCATTTT.

The chain is built from TRBV27 and TRBJ2-7, with TRBD2 as a possible D gene (6 bases). Germline CDR1 reads MNHEY; CDR2 reads SMNVEV (reference sequence). V was shortened by 3 bases and J by 5 bases, with 11 bases between the two germline ends. CDR3 length: 13 residues. The CDR3 loop is CASSFGGVDEQYF. The CDR3 DNA is TGTGCCAGCAGTTTCGGGGGTGTCGACGAGCAGTACTTC.

The chain couples TRBV19 to TRBJ2-5; D perhaps matches TRBD1 (5 bases). This CDR3 spans 14 amino acids. V lost 6 bases and J lost 3, with 14 bases in between. In germline, CDR1 is LNHDA, CDR2 SQIVND (reference sequence). This chain's CDR3 is CASSVTVLKETQYF. In nucleotides, the CDR3 is TGTGCCAGTAGCGTGACAGTACTTAAAGAGACCCAGTACTTC.

V gene TRBV4-2 combines with J gene TRBJ1-5, with 7 bases matching TRBD1. The CDR3 loop spans 15 amino acids. Germline V CDR1 and CDR2: LGHNA, YNFKEQ. V was clipped by 6 bases and J by 6 bases; unmatched bases: 11. CDR3 residues: CASRPLDREGQPQHF. DNA for the CDR3: TGTGCCAGCAGACCCCTCGACAGGGAAGGTCAGCCCCAGCATTTT.

This clone was counted a single time. The V call is TRBV4-3, the J call TRBJ2-2; D may be TRBD1 (5 bases). The germline V gene encodes CDR1 LGHNA and CDR2 YSLEER. Trimming removed 0 bases at V and 6 bases at J, with 8 bases between. CDR3 length equals 14 residues. CDR3 loop: CASSQEAGSGELFF. For the CDR3, the DNA is TGCGCCAGCAGCCAAGAAGCAGGGTCCGGGGAGCTGTTTTTT.

The rearrangement joins TRBV6-5 to TRBJ1-4; 7 nucleotides agree with TRBD1. Germline assignment: CDR1 MNHEY and CDR2 SVGAGI. The CDR3 is 14 residues long. V dropped 4 bases and J dropped 8; count of bases not matched to a gene: 7. CDR3 nucleotides: TGTGCCAGCAGTTCGACAGGGCTATGGGAAAAACTGTTTTTT. It codes for CASSSTGLWEKLFF.

The J gene is TRBJ2-1, the V gene TRBV30; D is perhaps TRBD1 (5 bases). Germline V gene sequence: CDR1 GTSNPN, CDR2 SVGIG (reference sequence). The CDR3 runs 14 residues. The CDR3 DNA follows: TGTGCTTCGAACCGACAGAGCAAAGTCAATGAGCAGTTCTTC. Translated, it gives CASNRQSKVNEQFF.